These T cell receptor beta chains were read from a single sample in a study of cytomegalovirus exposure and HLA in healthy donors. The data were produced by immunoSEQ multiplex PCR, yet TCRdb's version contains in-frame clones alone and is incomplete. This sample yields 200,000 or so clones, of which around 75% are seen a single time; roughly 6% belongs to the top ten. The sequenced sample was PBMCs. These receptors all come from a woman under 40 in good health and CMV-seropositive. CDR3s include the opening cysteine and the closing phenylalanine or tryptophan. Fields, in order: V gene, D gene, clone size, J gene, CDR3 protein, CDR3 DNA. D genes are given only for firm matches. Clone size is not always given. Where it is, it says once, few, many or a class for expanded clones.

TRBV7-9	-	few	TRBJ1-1	CASSRIERPEAFF	TGTGCCAGCAGCCGCATCGAGAGGCCCGAAGCTTTCTTT
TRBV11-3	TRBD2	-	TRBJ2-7	CASSRGLVGEQYF	TGTGCCAGCAGCCGGGGACTAGTTGGCGAGCAGTACTTC
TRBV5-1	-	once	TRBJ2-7	CASKRSINYEQYF	TGCGCCAGCAAAAGGAGCATTAACTACGAGCAGTACTTC
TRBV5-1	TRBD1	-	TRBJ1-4	CASSLDSRGPEEKLFF	TGCGCCAGCAGCTTGGACTCTAGGGGGCCGGAAGAAAAACTGTTTTTT
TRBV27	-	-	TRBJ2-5	CAAGPRQYQETQYF	TGTGCCGCGGGGCCCCGACAGTACCAAGAGACCCAGTACTTC
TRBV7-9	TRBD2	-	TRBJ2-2	CASSSRDGRAGELFF	TGTGCCAGCAGCAGCCGGGACGGGAGGGCCGGGGAGCTGTTTTTT
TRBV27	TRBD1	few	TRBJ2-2	CASRVQGSGGELFF	TGTGCCAGCAGGGTACAGGGGTCAGGCGGGGAGCTGTTTTTT
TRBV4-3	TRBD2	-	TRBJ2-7	CASSQRLAESYEQYF	TGCGCCAGCAGCCAGAGACTAGCGGAATCCTACGAGCAGTACTTC
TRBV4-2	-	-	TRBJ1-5	CASSQGTNGADQPQHF	TGTGCCAGCAGCCAAGGTACCAATGGTGCGGATCAGCCCCAGCATTTT
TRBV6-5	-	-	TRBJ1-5	CASSYGGANQPQHF	TGTGCCAGCAGTTACGGGGGGGCGAATCAGCCCCAGCATTTT
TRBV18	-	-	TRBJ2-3	CASSPNQRGTDTQYF	TGTGCCAGCTCACCAAATCAGCGGGGCACAGATACGCAGTATTTT
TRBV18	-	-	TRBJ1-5	CASSQLDGGPQHF	TGTGCCAGCTCCCAGCTAGACGGAGGGCCCCAGCATTTT
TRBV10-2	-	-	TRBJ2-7	CASSTIERSHSYEQYF	TGCGCCAGCAGTACGATCGAGCGGAGTCACTCCTACGAGCAGTACTTC
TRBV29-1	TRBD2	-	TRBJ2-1	CSVEGAGRGVLYNEQFF	TGCAGCGTTGAAGGGGCCGGACGGGGGGTGCTGTACAATGAGCAGTTCTTC
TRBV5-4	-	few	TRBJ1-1	CASWGENTEAFF	TGTGCCAGCTGGGGGGAGAACACTGAAGCTTTCTTT
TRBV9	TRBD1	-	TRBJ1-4	CASSVGTGDNEKLFF	TGTGCCAGCAGCGTGGGGACAGGAGATAATGAAAAACTGTTTTTT
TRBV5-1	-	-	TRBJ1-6	CASSLAGVNSPLHF	TGCGCCAGCAGTTTGGCAGGGGTCAATTCACCCCTCCACTTT
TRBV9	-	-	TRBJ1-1	CASSVALTGGTEAFF	TGTGCCAGCAGCGTAGCACTTACGGGAGGCACTGAAGCTTTCTTT
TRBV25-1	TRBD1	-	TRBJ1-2	CASSGTGTNYGYTF	TGTGCCAGCAGTGGGACAGGGACTAACTATGGCTACACCTTC
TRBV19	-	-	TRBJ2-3	CASRATGVGDTQYF	TGTGCCAGTAGGGCCACGGGAGTCGGGGATACGCAGTATTTT
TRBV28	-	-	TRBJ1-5	CASSLLARARQPQHF	TGTGCCAGCAGTTTATTGGCCAGGGCACGGCAGCCCCAGCATTTT
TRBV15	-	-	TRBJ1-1	CATSRVIGGQTEAFF	TGTGCCACCAGCAGAGTGATAGGGGGTCAAACTGAAGCTTTCTTT
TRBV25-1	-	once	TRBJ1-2	CASRDDRLYGYTF	TGTGCCAGCAGAGACGACAGGTTGTATGGCTACACCTTC
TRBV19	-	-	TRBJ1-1	CASTFNTEAFF	TGTGCCAGTACCTTCAACACTGAAGCTTTCTTT